In its sample, the clone carrying this T cell receptor (beta chain) was seen many times. Its antigen is currently unknown. The data were obtained in a study of CD8 T cells in ankylosing spondylitis. Overall study results and limits: Disease-linked clones were found to be CD8+ and relatively rare in peripheral blood. Matched ankylosing spondylitis synovial fluid reportedly contained a significantly enriched population of disease-linked clones. Several highly homologous variants made up a TCR beta motif, and this motif appeared characteristic of ankylosing spondylitis blood.

CDR3 length equals 17 residues. Looked up from germline, CDR1 is SGDLS and CDR2 is YYNGEE. V was pared by 0 bases and J by 2 bases, with 15 bases between. TCRdb fed the 5' RACE reads into MiXCR, producing one record per CDR3 protein. The sample carries 10,000 to 15,000 distinct CDR3 sequences, under 3.5% recorded once. The TCR sequence derives from a male donor with ankylosing spondylitis or in good health (not recorded which). Material: blood, either unsorted or a sorted T cell fraction (not recorded which). V and J are TRBV9 and TRBJ1-3; D gene ambiguous. CDR3 in amino acids: CASSVDPGGIAGNTIYF. Written as DNA, the CDR3 is TGTGCCAGCAGCGTAGACCCGGGAGGGATAGCTGGAAACACCATATATTTT.